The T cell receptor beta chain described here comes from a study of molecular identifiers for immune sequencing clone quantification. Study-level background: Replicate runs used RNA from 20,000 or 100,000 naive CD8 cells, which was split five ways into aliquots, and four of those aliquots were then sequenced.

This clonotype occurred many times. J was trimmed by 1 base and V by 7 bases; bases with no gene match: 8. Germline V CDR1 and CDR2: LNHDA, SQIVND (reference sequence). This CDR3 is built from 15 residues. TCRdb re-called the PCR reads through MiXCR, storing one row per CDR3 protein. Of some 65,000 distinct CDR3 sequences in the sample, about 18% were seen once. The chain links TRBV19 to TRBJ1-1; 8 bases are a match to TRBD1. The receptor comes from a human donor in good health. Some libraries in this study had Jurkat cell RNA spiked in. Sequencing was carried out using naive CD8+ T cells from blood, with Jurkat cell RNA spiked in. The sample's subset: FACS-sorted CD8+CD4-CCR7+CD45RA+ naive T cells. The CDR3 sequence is CASTQGAARNTEAFF. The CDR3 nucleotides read TGTGCCAGTACCCAGGGGGCAGCAAGGAACACTGAAGCTTTCTTT.